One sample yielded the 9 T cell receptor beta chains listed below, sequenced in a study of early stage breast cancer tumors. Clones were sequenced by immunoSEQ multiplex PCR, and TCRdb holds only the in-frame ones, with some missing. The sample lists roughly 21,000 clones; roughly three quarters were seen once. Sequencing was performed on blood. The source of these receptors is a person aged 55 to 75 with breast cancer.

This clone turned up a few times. CDR3 loop: CAISPGTAYQETQYF. The CDR3 DNA reads as TGTGCCATCAGCCCCGGGACAGCCTACCAAGAGACCCAGTACTTC. The V gene is TRBV10-3, the J gene TRBJ2-5, with 7 bases identical to TRBD1. Germline V gene lookup returns CDR1 ENHRY and CDR2 SYGVKD. J lost 0 bases, V lost 6 bases, and 7 bases had no gene match. This CDR3 region has 15 residues.

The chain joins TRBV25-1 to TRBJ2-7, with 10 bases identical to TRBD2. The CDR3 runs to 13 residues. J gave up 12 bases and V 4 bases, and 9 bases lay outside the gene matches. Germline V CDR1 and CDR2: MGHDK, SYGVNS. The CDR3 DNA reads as TGTGCCAGCAGTGCGGCTAGCGGGAGTTCTGGGTACTTC. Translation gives CASSAASGSSGYF.

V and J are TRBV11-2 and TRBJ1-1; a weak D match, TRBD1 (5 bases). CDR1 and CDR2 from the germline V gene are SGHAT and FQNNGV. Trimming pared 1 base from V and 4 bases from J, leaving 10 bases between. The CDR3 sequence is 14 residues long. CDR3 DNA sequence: TGTGCCAGCAGCTTAGGGGGAGGGGTCACTGAAGCTTTCTTT. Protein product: CASSLGGGVTEAFF.

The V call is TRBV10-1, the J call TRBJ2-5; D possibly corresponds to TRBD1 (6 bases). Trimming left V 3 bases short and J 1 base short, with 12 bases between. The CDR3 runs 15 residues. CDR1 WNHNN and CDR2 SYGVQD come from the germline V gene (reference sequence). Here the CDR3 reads CASSDRGHPQETQYF. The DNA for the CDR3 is TGCGCCAGCAGTGATAGGGGACACCCCCAAGAGACCCAGTACTTC.

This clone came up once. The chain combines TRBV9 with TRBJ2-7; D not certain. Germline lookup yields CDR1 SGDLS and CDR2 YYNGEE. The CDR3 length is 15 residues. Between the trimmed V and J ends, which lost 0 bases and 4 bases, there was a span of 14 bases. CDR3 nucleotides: TGTGCCAGCAGCGTAGGCCGGTCAAGGCCTTACGAGCAGTACTTC. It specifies CASSVGRSRPYEQYF.

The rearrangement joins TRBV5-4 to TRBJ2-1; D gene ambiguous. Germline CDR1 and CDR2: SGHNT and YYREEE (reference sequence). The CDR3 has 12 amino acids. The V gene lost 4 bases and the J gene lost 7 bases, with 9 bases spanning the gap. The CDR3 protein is CASSPDDNEQFF. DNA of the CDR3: TGTGCCAGCAGCCCCGACGATAATGAGCAGTTCTTC.

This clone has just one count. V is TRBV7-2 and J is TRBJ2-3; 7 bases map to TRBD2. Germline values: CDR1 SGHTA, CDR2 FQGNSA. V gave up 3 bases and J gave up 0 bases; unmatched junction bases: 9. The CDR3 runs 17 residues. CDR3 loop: CASSFGGTAFSTDTQYF. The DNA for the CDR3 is TGTGCCAGCAGCTTCGGGGGGACGGCGTTTAGCACAGATACGCAGTATTTT.

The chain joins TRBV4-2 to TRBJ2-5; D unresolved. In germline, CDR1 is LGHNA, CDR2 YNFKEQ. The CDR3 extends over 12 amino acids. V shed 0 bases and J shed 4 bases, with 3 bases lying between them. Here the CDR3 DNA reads TGTGCCAGCAGCCAAGAAGGAGAGACCCAGTACTTC. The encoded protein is CASSQEGETQYF.

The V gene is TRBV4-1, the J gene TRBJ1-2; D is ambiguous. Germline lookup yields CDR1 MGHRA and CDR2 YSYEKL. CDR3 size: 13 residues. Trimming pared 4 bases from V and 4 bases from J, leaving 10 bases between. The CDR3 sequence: CASSLERFYGYTF. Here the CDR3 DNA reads TGCGCCAGCAGCCTCGAGCGCTTCTATGGCTACACCTTC.